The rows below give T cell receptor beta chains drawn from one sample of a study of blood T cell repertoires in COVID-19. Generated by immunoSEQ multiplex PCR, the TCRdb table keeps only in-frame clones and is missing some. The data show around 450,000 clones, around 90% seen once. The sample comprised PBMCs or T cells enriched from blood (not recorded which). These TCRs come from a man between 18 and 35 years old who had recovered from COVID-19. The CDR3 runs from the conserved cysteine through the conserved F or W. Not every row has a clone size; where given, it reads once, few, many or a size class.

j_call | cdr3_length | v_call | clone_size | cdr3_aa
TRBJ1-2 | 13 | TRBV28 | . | CASSPVGPYGYTF
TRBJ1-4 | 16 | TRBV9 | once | CASSVEPQLNNEKLFF
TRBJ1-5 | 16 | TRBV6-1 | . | CASSGSGQGRGQPQHF
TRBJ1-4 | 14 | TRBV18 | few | CASSLGTANEKLFF
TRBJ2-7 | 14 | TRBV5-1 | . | CASTPAGGSYEQYF
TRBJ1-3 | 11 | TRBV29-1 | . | CSASTGNTIYF
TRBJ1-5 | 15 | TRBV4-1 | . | CASSQGSPLNQPQHF
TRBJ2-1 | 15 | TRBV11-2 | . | CASSLPKLVVDEQFF
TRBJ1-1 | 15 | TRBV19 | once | CASSIERTGVVEAFF
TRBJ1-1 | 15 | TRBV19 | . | CASSPTVSANTEAFF
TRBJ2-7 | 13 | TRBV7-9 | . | CASSPDSSYEQYF
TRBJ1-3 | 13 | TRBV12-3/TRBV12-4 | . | CASTQNSGNTIYF
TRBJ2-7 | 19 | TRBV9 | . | CASSHPRDRVGGRAYEQYF
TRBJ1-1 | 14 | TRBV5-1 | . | CASSPDVGVTEAFF
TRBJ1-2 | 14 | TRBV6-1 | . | CASSELRGNYGYTF
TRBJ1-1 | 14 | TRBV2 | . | CASSPGTGVGEAFF
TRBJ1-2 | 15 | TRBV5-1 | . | CASSSGTGGLEGYTF
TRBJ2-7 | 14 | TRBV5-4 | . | CASSGLAGTYEQYF
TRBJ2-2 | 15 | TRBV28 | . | CASNYDRAGTGELFF
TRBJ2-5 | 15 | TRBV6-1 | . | CASSEWDSGGETQYF
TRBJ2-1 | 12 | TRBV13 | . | CASRQQGGEQFF
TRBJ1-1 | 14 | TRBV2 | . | CASSEYGGATEAFF
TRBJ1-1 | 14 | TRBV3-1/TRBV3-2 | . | CASSQVGTYTEAFF
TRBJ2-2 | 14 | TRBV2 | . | CASSGQGRAGELFF